These 14 T cell receptor beta chains originate from one sample sequenced in a study of blood T cell repertoires in COVID-19. Libraries were prepared by immunoSEQ multiplex PCR; TCRdb keeps only in-frame clonotypes and omits some of them. The sample has fewer than 200,000 clones; 84% are singletons. Sample: PBMCs or T cells enriched from blood (not recorded which). These receptors were obtained from a man aged 50-59 years who had recovered from COVID-19.

The chain employs TRBV5-8 and TRBJ2-3; D is unresolved. Per the germline V gene, CDR1 is SGHTS and CDR2 is YDEGEE. V was clipped by 1 base and J by 3 bases, with 6 bases between them. The CDR3 is 13 residues long. CDR3 region: CASSLPRTDTQYF. The CDR3 bases are TGTGCCAGCAGCTTGCCTAGGACAGATACGCAGTATTTT.

The genes are TRBV5-4 and TRBJ1-6, with TRBD1 matching 8 bases. Germline trimming cut 1 base from V and 9 bases from J; bases unmatched to any gene: 3. The CDR3 runs to 14 residues. CDR1 and CDR2 (germline): SGHNT, YYREEE (reference sequence). Here the CDR3 DNA reads TGTGCCAGCAGCTTGACAGGGGGAGGTTCACCCCTCCACTTT. Protein sequence: CASSLTGGGSPLHF. Supplemented by reference TRBV5-4 and TRBJ1-6, the full variable domain reads ETGVTQSPTHLIKTRGQQVTLRCSSQSGHNTVSWYQQALGQGPQFIFQYYREEENGRGNFPPRFSGLQFPNYSSELNVNALELDDSALYLCASSLTGGGSPLHFGNGTRLTVT.

The chain joins TRBV5-4 to TRBJ2-1; 12 positions agree with TRBD2. V gave up 4 bases and J gave up 7 bases; unmatched junction bases: 9. CDR3 length: 16 amino acids. CDR1 is SGHNT, CDR2 YYREEE, per germline (reference sequence). The CDR3 here is CASSPNGLAGINEQFF. The CDR3 DNA reads TGTGCCAGCAGCCCAAACGGACTAGCGGGAATTAATGAGCAGTTCTTC. Using reference TRBV5-4 and TRBJ2-1 for the parts outside the CDR3, the full variable domain is ETGVTQSPTHLIKTRGQQVTLRCSSQSGHNTVSWYQQALGQGPQFIFQYYREEENGRGNFPPRFSGLQFPNYSSELNVNALELDDSALYLCASSPNGLAGINEQFFGPGTRLTVL.

This chain connects TRBV6-5 to TRBJ1-5, with D possibly TRBD1 on 6 matching bases. The CDR3 is 14 residues long. V lost 8 bases and J 0 bases, leaving 11 bases between the germline ends. Germline V gene sequence: CDR1 MNHEY, CDR2 SVGAGI. Here the CDR3 reads CASAQGNSNQPQHF. The CDR3 DNA reads as TGTGCCAGCGCGCAGGGGAATAGCAATCAGCCCCAGCATTTT.

V is TRBV18 and J is TRBJ2-2, with 8 bases that match TRBD1. V was clipped by 3 bases and J by 1 base; unmatched bases: 7. Germline assignment: CDR1 KGHSH and CDR2 LQKENI. This CDR3 contains 17 residues. Here the CDR3 DNA reads TGTGCCAGCTCACCGCGTACCGGACAGGGGAACACCGGGGAGCTGTTTTTT. Its translation: CASSPRTGQGNTGELFF.

The chain employs TRBV5-4 and TRBJ2-5, with 8 bases lining up with TRBD1. CDR1 and CDR2 (germline): SGHNT, YYREEE (reference sequence). This CDR3 comprises 14 residues. Trimming removed 2 bases from V and 6 bases from J; junction bases left unmatched: 6. CDR3 DNA: TGTGCCAGCAGCTTCCAGGGGGCGCTGAAGACCCAGTACTTC. As protein: CASSFQGALKTQYF.

The chain joins TRBV10-3 to TRBJ2-7; TRBD1 agrees at 9 bases. With 6 bases clipped from V and 3 bases from J, the junction kept 6 bases outside the gene matches. Germline CDR1 reads ENHRY; CDR2 reads SYGVKD. The CDR3 has 14 residues. The CDR3 DNA sequence: TGTGCCATCAGCTGGGACAGGGCCAGCTACGAGCAGTACTTC. Protein product: CAISWDRASYEQYF.

The chain couples TRBV30 to TRBJ1-4; 7 nucleotides align to TRBD1. J was trimmed by 4 bases and V by 7 bases; bases with no gene match: 6. The CDR3 contains 13 residues. From germline, CDR1 is GTSNPN and CDR2 SVGIG (reference sequence). Here the CDR3 reads CAFPGQSNEKLFF. The CDR3 DNA follows: TGTGCCTTCCCGGGACAGAGTAATGAAAAACTGTTTTTT.

The V call is TRBV2, the J call TRBJ1-5, with D possibly matching TRBD1 (5 bases). The CDR3 runs 14 residues. Trimming removed 6 bases from V and 2 bases from J, with 11 bases in between. Germline V gives CDR1 SNHLY, CDR2 FYNNEI. The CDR3, as DNA: TGTGCCAGCAGAAGAGGAGGGGGCAATCAGCCCCAGCATTTT. It is translated as CASRRGGGNQPQHF.

The V gene is TRBV6-2 or TRBV6-3, the J gene TRBJ2-1, with a tentative D call TRBD1 (5 bases). V shed 5 bases and J shed 0 bases, with 11 bases lying between them. This CDR3 is 15 amino acids long. Germline V gene data show CDR1 as MNHEY and CDR2 as SVGEGT. Here the CDR3 reads CASSQSTDSYNEQFF. DNA of the CDR3: TGTGCCAGCAGTCAATCGACAGACTCCTACAATGAGCAGTTCTTC.

The gene calls are TRBV5-1 and TRBJ2-7; unclear D gene. This CDR3 has 14 amino acids. The V and J ends lost 2 bases and 0 bases respectively, with 9 bases between them. Per the germline V gene, CDR1 is SGHRS and CDR2 is YFSETQ. CDR3 nucleotide sequence: TGCGCCAGCAGCTTCCAGGAAAGCTCCTACGAGCAGTACTTC. Its translation is CASSFQESSYEQYF.

The chain uses TRBV27 and TRBJ1-1; TRBD1 might be the D (5 bases). Per germline, CDR1 MNHEY and CDR2 SMNVEV (reference sequence). Trimming removed 6 bases at V and 1 base at J, with 24 bases between. The CDR3 length is 18 residues. CDR3 sequence reads: CASRHLLGGRQGNTEAFF. The CDR3 region has the DNA TGTGCCAGCAGACACCTTCTTGGAGGGCGGCAGGGGAACACTGAAGCTTTCTTT.

J is TRBJ2-2 and V is TRBV5-1; TRBD2 aligns across 10 bases. The germline V gene encodes CDR1 SGHRS and CDR2 YFSETQ. V shed 3 bases, J shed 7 bases, and the junction held 9 bases outside the gene matches. CDR3 length equals 16 residues. The CDR3 nucleotides are TGCGCCAGCAGCTCGAGCGGGGGGGCCGTTAACGGGGAGCTGTTTTTT. Translated, it gives CASSSSGGAVNGELFF.

This clone has a handful of counts. This chain uses TRBV7-6 with TRBJ1-2; D might be TRBD1 (5 bases). CDR1 and CDR2 from the germline V gene are SGHVS and FNYEAQ. Trimming removed 2 bases from V and 2 bases from J, with 6 bases in between. The CDR3 loop spans 13 amino acids. CDR3 amino acids: CASSLQGNYGYTF. The CDR3 coding sequence is TGTGCCAGCAGCTTACAGGGAAACTATGGCTACACCTTC.